The 22 T cell receptor beta chains in this list originate from one sample, sequenced in a study of cytomegalovirus exposure and HLA in healthy donors. The PCR was carried out with 60 Vbeta primers and 13 Jbeta primers. Assay: immunoSEQ multiplex PCR; the TCRdb copy retains only in-frame clones and omits some. The top ten hold 0.63% of the sample, which has approximately 220,000 clones, over 60% seen once. Sequenced: PBMCs. The receptors originated from a man younger than 35 in good health and CMV-seronegative.

This chain uses TRBV6-6 with TRBJ1-4; TRBD1 matches 8 bases. V lost 5 bases, J lost 8 bases, and 4 bases stayed unmatched. There are 13 residues in the CDR3. Germline V gene data show CDR1 as MNHNY and CDR2 as SVGAGI (reference sequence). Here the CDR3 reads CASSQGAQEKLFF. In DNA, the CDR3 is TGTGCCAGCAGTCAGGGGGCGCAAGAAAAACTGTTTTTT.

The chain employs TRBV13 and TRBJ2-7, with D hard to call. The CDR3 loop spans 12 amino acids. Between the trimmed V and J ends, which lost 5 bases and 4 bases, there was a span of 9 bases. The germline V gene encodes CDR1 PRHDT and CDR2 FYEKMQ (reference sequence). CDR3 residues: CASSLTKYEQYF. The CDR3 DNA reads as TGTGCCAGCAGCCTCACAAAGTACGAGCAGTACTTC.

The chain recombines TRBV9 with TRBJ2-3; 7 nucleotides match TRBD1. Germline V gene data show CDR1 as SGDLS and CDR2 as YYNGEE. The CDR3 is 15 amino acids. V shed 3 bases and J 8 bases; nucleotides not matched to a gene: 12. Written as DNA, the CDR3 is TGTGCCAGCAGCGCTACTTCCGGGACAGTCGGTACGCAGTATTTT. This sequence encodes CASSATSGTVGTQYF.

This CDR3 reads CASSTQGPQHF. The CDR3 DNA follows: TGTGCCAGCAGTACTCAGGGTCCCCAGCATTTT. The chain joins TRBV28 to TRBJ1-5, with D possibly being TRBD1 (5 bases). Germline V gives CDR1 MDHEN, CDR2 SYDVKM. This CDR3 comprises 11 residues. V was trimmed by 5 bases and J by 10 bases, leaving 9 bases between them.

This clone has just a few counts. The chain links TRBV28 to TRBJ2-3, with D perhaps matching TRBD2 (6 bases). V was clipped by 5 bases and J by 0 bases, with 12 bases between them. This CDR3 spans 15 amino acids. Germline V gene data show CDR1 as MDHEN and CDR2 as SYDVKM. CDR3 DNA: TGTGCCAGCAGTGCCGGGGGAGGTAGCACAGATACGCAGTATTTT. Its translation: CASSAGGGSTDTQYF.

In this sample, this clone turned up a few times. This chain links TRBV11-1 with TRBJ2-3; possible D gene TRBD1, 6 bases. The V gene's germline CDR1 is SGHAT and CDR2 FQDESV (reference sequence). The CDR3 spans 15 residues. V was cut by 1 base and J by 1 base, with 9 bases left in between. CDR3 protein: CASSLGPGGTDTQYF. In DNA form, the CDR3 reads TGTGCCAGCAGCTTAGGGCCAGGGGGCACAGATACGCAGTATTTT. The variable domain in full, completed from reference TRBV11-1 and TRBJ2-3, reads EAEVAQSPRYKITEKSQAVAFWCDPISGHATLYWYRQILGQGPELLVQFQDESVVDDSQLPKDRFSAERLKGVDSTLKIQPAELGDSAMYLCASSLGPGGTDTQYFGPGTRLTVL.

J is TRBJ1-5 and V is TRBV18, with D possibly being TRBD1 (6 bases). This CDR3 contains 16 residues. Per germline, CDR1 KGHSH and CDR2 LQKENI. V was pared by 2 bases and J by 6 bases, with 17 bases between. The CDR3, as DNA: TGTGCCAGCTCACCATTCCGGGGGGCGCAGAGTCAGCCCCAGCATTTT. This sequence encodes CASSPFRGAQSQPQHF.

J is TRBJ1-1 and V is TRBV6-6; TRBD1 matches 8 bases. This CDR3 has 13 residues. With V trimmed by 2 bases and J by 7 bases, 3 bases remained unmatched. Germline V gene lookup returns CDR1 MNHNY and CDR2 SVGAGI (reference sequence). CDR3: CASSYATGGEAFF. The CDR3, as DNA: TGTGCCAGCAGTTACGCTACAGGGGGTGAAGCTTTCTTT.

This clone was detected a few times. The chain joins TRBV2 to TRBJ2-7, with D perhaps matching TRBD1 (6 bases). Germline CDR1 and CDR2: SNHLY and FYNNEI. V shed 8 bases and J shed 4 bases, with 12 bases lying between them. The CDR3 length is 12 residues. CDR3 in amino acids: CASSGTQYEQYF. The CDR3 nucleotides read TGTGCCAGCTCAGGGACACAATACGAGCAGTACTTC.

J is TRBJ1-5 and V is TRBV28, with 8 positions matching TRBD1. V lost 2 bases, J lost 0 bases, and 3 bases stayed unmatched. Germline values: CDR1 MDHEN, CDR2 SYDVKM. There are 16 residues in the CDR3. For the CDR3, the DNA is TGTGCCAGCAGTTTAGGGACAGGATCTAGCAATCAGCCCCAGCATTTT. Protein: CASSLGTGSSNQPQHF.

The CDR3 reads CASSFGQFSNQPQHF. The CDR3 region has the DNA TGTGCCAGCAGCTTTGGACAGTTTAGCAATCAGCCCCAGCATTTT. The chain uses TRBV5-6 and TRBJ1-5, with a tentative D call TRBD1 (6 bases). The V and J ends lost 2 bases and 0 bases respectively, with 9 bases between them. CDR3 length equals 15 residues. Germline assignment: CDR1 SGHDT and CDR2 YYEEEE.

The chain carries TRBV29-1 and TRBJ2-1, with 7 bases matching TRBD2. CDR1 SQVTM and CDR2 ANQGSEA come from the germline V gene. The CDR3 extends over 9 amino acids. CDR3 nucleotide sequence: TGCAGGGCTGGGGAGGGGTTGTTCTTC. Translated, it gives CRAGEGLFF.

This clone was observed a few times. The chain uses TRBV7-6 and TRBJ2-1, with a weak D call TRBD1 (6 bases). V gave up 4 bases and J gave up 2 bases, with 12 bases separating them. This CDR3 is 15 amino acids long. CDR1 and CDR2 (germline): SGHVS, FNYEAQ. CDR3 residues: CASSSTRTAYNEQFF. CDR3 DNA sequence: TGTGCCAGCAGCTCAACACGGACAGCCTACAATGAGCAGTTCTTC.

The chain has TRBV7-9 and TRBJ2-6; perhaps TRBD2 as D (5 bases). Trimming cost V 5 bases and J 1 base, with 18 bases left between them. The germline gives CDR1 SEHNR, CDR2 FQNEAQ (reference sequence). This CDR3 region has 18 residues. CDR3 in DNA: TGTGCCAGCAGCCTCCGTTTAGCGTTCCAGTCTGGGGCCAACGTCCTGACTTTC. It translates to CASSLRLAFQSGANVLTF.

The rearrangement links TRBV5-4 to TRBJ2-1, with 15 bases that match TRBD2. The CDR3 extends over 18 amino acids. V was clipped by 3 bases and J by 0 bases; unmatched bases: 4. CDR1 is SGHNT, CDR2 YYREEE, per germline (reference sequence). CDR3 region: CASSSGTSGRNSYNEQFF. In nucleotides, the CDR3 is TGTGCCAGCAGCTCGGGGACTAGCGGGAGGAACTCCTACAATGAGCAGTTCTTC.

CDR3 in amino acids: CASSPEVSSYNEQFF. The CDR3 DNA is TGTGCCAGCAGCCCTGAAGTCAGCTCCTACAATGAGCAGTTCTTC. V gene TRBV7-3 combines with J gene TRBJ2-1, with D unclear. Per the germline V gene, CDR1 is SGHTA and CDR2 is FQGTGA. The CDR3 covers 15 residues. V was clipped by 5 bases and J by 0 bases, with 11 bases between them.

The V call is TRBV10-2, the J call TRBJ1-1; no definite D call. Germline CDR1 and CDR2: WSHSY and SAAADI. V gave up 6 bases and J gave up 1 base, with 9 bases separating them. This CDR3 spans 13 amino acids. The CDR3 DNA is TGCGCCAGCAGGTCTGGGAGGAACACTGAAGCTTTCTTT. Translated: CASRSGRNTEAFF.

This chain connects TRBV28 to TRBJ2-2; TRBD1 matches 7 bases. This CDR3 contains 16 residues. V shed 5 bases, J shed 5 bases, and the junction held 11 bases outside the gene matches. Germline lookup yields CDR1 MDHEN and CDR2 SYDVKM. CDR3 in amino acids: CASSHRGLRRTGELFF. In DNA, the CDR3 is TGTGCCAGCAGTCACAGGGGCCTCAGGCGGACCGGGGAGCTGTTTTTT.

This clone has a single count. The chain carries TRBV2 and TRBJ2-1; the match to TRBD2 covers 7 bases. V dropped 1 base and J dropped 2; count of bases not matched to a gene: 2. The CDR3 extends over 15 amino acids. The V gene's germline CDR1 is SNHLY and CDR2 FYNNEI. The CDR3 here is CASSEEAGPYNEQFF. In DNA form, the CDR3 reads TGTGCCAGCAGTGAAGAAGCGGGGCCCTACAATGAGCAGTTCTTC. The variable domain in full, completed from reference TRBV2 and TRBJ2-1, reads EPEVTQTPSHQVTQMGQEVILRCVPISNHLYFYWYRQILGQKVEFLVSFYNNEISEKSEIFDDQFSVERPDGSNFTLKIRSTKLEDSAMYFCASSEEAGPYNEQFFGPGTRLTVL.

This chain links TRBV5-4 with TRBJ2-1; TRBD2 aligns across 7 bases. V lost 4 bases, J lost 0 bases, and 7 bases stayed unmatched. Germline CDR1 reads SGHNT; CDR2 reads YYREEE (reference sequence). There are 16 residues in the CDR3. This CDR3 reads CASSRGGGSSYNEQFF. CDR3 nucleotide sequence: TGTGCCAGCAGCCGGGGCGGCGGGAGCTCCTACAATGAGCAGTTCTTC.

The chain is built from TRBV4-1 and TRBJ2-1; unclear D gene. V was trimmed by 3 bases and J by 0 bases, leaving 9 bases between them. The germline CDR1 and CDR2 sequences are MGHRA and YSYEKL. This CDR3 has 15 amino acids. Here the CDR3 DNA reads TGCGCCAGCAGCCATGGTCTATTCTCCTACAATGAGCAGTTCTTC. Amino acid sequence: CASSHGLFSYNEQFF.

The rearrangement joins TRBV5-1 to TRBJ2-1; 9 bases line up with TRBD1. The CDR3 loop spans 15 amino acids. Germline CDR1 is SGHRS and CDR2 is YFSETQ. With V trimmed by 5 bases and J by 3 bases, 6 bases remained unmatched. This chain's CDR3 is CASRRGQGVYNEQFF. The DNA for the CDR3 is TGCGCCAGCAGACGGGGACAGGGAGTCTACAATGAGCAGTTCTTC. The whole variable domain, remainder taken from reference TRBV5-1 and TRBJ2-1, is KAGVTQTPRYLIKTRGQQVTLSCSPISGHRSVSWYQQTPGQGLQFLFEYFSETQRNKGNFPGRFSGRQFSNSRSEMNVSTLELGDSALYLCASRRGQGVYNEQFFGPGTRLTVL.